This TCR beta chain was captured by sequencing in a study of shared clonotypes between healthy human individuals. The authors ran the assay at deep level. The protocol was immunoSEQ multiplex PCR, while the TCRdb copy is restricted to in-frame clones and leaves out a portion. The profile shows more than 2 million clones, 80% to 95% of them singletons. General study points: For sorted subsets, rarefaction showed incomplete sequencing despite large depth.

Naive CD8 cells lacked CD45RO and underwent positive selection for CCR7, leaving out terminally differentiated effector memory CD45RA+ cells. V was shortened by 6 bases and J by 2 bases, with 4 bases between the two germline ends. This CDR3 is 11 amino acids long. Germline CDR1 reads SNHLY; CDR2 reads FYNNEI. This clone was counted between two and nine times. Its antigen remains unidentified. At the DNA level, this CDR3 is encoded by other sequences in the same sample as well. The sequence was collected from a man aged 18 to 29 in good health. Some clones in this sample may be carry-over from other donors' samples. The specimen was naive CD8+ T cells from PBMCs. The chain couples TRBV2 to TRBJ1-1; unclear D gene. CDR3 in amino acids: CASSSNTEAFF. CDR3 nucleotide sequence: TGTGCCAGCAGCAGTAACACTGAAGCTTTCTTT.